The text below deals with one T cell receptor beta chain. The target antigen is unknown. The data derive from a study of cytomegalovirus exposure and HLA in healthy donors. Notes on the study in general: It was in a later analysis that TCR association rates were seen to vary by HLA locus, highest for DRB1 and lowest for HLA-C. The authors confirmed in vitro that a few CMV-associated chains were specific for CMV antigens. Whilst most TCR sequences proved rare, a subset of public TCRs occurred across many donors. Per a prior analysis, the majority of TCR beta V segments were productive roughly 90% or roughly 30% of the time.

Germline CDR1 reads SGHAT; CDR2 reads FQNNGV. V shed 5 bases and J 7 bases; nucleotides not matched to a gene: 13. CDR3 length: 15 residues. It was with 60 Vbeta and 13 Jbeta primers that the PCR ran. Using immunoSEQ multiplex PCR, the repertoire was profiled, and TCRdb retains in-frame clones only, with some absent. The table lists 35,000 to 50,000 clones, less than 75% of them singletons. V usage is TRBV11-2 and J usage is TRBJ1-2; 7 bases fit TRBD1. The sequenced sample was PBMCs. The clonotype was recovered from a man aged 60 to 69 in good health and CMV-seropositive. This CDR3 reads CASSGTRGGRGGYTF. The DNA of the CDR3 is TGTGCCAGCAGCGGAACCCGAGGGGGCCGGGGTGGCTACACCTTC.